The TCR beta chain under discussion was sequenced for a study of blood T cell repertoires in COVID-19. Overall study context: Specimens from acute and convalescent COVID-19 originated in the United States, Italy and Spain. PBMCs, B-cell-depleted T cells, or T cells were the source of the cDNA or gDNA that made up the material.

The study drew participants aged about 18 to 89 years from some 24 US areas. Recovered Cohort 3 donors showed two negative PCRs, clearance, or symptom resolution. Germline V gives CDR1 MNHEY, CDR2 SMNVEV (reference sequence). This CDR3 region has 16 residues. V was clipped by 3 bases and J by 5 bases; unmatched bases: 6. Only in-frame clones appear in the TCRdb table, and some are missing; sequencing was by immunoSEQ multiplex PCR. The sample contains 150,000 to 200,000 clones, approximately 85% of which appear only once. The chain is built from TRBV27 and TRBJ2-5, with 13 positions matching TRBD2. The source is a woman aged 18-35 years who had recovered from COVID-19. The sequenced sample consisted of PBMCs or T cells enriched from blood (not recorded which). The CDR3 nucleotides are TGTGCCAGCAGTTTCCGGACTAGCGGGAGTGGTGAGACCCAGTACTTC. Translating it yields CASSFRTSGSGETQYF.